This TCR beta chain was obtained from a study of T cell responses to AZD1222 COVID-19 vaccine. CDR3 size: 14 residues. CDR1 and CDR2 (germline): SGHRS, YFSETQ. V trimming: 0 bases; J trimming: 5 bases; junction bases outside the gene matches: 1. Clones were read by immunoSEQ multiplex PCR, and TCRdb kept only the in-frame ones, dropping some. This table holds 130,000 to 150,000 clones, nearly 90% found once. Study-level results: Sampling captured repertoires only after the peak T cell response. Donor demographics were predominantly white British with a female majority; clonal diversity may be underestimated. The number of AZD1222 recipients seropositive at baseline was only 5 to 7. Regions 160-218 and 743-854 dominated among vaccine-associated CD4 TCRs spanning spike.

For this clone: The target antigen is unknown.

Sample: peripheral blood, taken 28 days after the second dose of the MenACWY control vaccine. This clonotype was obtained from an adult who received the MenACWY meningococcal vaccine as a control. The chain employs TRBV5-1 and TRBJ2-5, with TRBD1 matching over 10 bases. CDR3 in amino acids: CASSLEGQGETQYF. CDR3 nucleotide sequence: TGCGCCAGCAGCTTGGAGGGACAGGGGGAGACCCAGTACTTC. Supplemented by reference TRBV5-1 and TRBJ2-5, the full variable domain reads KAGVTQTPRYLIKTRGQQVTLSCSPISGHRSVSWYQQTPGQGLQFLFEYFSETQRNKGNFPGRFSGRQFSNSRSEMNVSTLELGDSALYLCASSLEGQGETQYFGPGTRLLVL.